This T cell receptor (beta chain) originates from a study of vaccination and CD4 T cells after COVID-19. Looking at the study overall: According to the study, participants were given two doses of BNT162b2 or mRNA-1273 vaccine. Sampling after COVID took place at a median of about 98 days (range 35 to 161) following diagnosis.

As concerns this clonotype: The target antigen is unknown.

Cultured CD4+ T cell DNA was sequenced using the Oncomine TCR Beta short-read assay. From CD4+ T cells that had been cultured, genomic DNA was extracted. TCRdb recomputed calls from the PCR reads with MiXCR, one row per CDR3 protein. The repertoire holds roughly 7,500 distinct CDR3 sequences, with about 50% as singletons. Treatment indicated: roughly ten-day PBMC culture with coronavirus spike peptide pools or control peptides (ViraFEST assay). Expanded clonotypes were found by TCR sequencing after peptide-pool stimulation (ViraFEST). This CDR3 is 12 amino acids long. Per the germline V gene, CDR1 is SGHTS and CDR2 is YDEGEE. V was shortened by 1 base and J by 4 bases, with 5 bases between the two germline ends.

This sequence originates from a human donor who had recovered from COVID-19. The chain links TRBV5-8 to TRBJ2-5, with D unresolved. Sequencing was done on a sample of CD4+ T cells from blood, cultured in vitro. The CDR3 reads CASSLQVETQYF. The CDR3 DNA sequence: TGTGCCAGCAGCTTGCAAGTAGAGACCCAGTACTTC. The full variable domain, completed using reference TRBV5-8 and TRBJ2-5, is EAGVTQSPTHLIKTRGQQATLRCSPISGHTSVYWYQQALGLGLQFLLWYDEGEERNRGNFPPRFSGRQFPNYSSELNVNALELEDSALYLCASSLQVETQYFGPGTRLLVL.